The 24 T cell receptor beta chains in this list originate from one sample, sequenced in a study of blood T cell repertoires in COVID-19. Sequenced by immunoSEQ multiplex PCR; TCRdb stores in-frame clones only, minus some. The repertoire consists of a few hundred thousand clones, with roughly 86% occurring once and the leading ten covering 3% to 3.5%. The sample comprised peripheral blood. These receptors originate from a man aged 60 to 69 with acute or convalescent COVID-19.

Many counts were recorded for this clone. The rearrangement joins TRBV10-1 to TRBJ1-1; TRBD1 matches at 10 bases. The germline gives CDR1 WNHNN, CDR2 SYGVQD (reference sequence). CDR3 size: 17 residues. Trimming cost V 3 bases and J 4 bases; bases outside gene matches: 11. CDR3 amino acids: CASSDRPGTGAGTEAFF. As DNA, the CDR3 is TGCGCCAGCAGTGATCGGCCCGGGACAGGGGCCGGCACTGAAGCTTTCTTT.

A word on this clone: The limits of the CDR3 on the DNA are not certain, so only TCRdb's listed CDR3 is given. This CDR3 is CASSGVGVGTKFF. The J gene is TRBJ2-1, the V gene TRBV27; the table's D call, TRBD2, was not checked against the DNA. Ends included, the CDR3 has 13 residues. Looked up from germline, CDR1 is MNHEY and CDR2 is SMNVEV (reference sequence).

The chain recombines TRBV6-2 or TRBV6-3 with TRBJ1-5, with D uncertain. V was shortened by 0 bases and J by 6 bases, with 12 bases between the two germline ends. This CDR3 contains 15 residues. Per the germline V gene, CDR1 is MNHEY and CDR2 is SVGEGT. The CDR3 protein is CASSYSREVRQPQHF. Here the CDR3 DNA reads TGTGCCAGCAGTTACTCTCGGGAGGTCCGTCAGCCCCAGCATTTT.

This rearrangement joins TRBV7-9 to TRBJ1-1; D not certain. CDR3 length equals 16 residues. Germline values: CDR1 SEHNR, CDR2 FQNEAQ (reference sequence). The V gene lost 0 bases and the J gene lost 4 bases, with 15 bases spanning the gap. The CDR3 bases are TGTGCCAGCAGCTTAGCATCGTTGGGCGCAGCCACTGAAGCTTTCTTT. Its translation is CASSLASLGAATEAFF.

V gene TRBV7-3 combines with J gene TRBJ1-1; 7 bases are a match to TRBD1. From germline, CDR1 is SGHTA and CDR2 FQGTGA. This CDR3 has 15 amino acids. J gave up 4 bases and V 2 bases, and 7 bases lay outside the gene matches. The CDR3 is CASSLVGQSITEAFF. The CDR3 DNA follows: TGTGCCAGCAGCTTAGTGGGACAGTCGATCACTGAAGCTTTCTTT.

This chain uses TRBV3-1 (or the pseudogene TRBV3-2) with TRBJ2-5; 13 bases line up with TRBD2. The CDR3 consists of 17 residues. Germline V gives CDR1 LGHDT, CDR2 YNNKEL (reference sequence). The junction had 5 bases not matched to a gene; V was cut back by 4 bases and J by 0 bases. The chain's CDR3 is CASSPKTSGGYQETQYF. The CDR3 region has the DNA TGTGCCAGCAGCCCAAAGACTAGCGGGGGGTACCAAGAGACCCAGTACTTC.

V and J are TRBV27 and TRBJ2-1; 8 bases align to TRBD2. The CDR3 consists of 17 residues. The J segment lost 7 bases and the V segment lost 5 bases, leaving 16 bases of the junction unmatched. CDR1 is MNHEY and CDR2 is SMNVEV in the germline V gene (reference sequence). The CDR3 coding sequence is TGTGCCAGCAGTCCCGCCGTGGGCGGGGGGACCGGGAATGAGCAGTTCTTC. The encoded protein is CASSPAVGGGTGNEQFF.

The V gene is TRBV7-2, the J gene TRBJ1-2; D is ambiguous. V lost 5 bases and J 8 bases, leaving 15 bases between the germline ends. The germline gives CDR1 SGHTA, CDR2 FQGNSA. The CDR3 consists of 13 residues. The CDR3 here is CASSPVRAGGYTF. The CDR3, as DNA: TGTGCCAGCAGCCCCGTCCGGGCGGGGGGCTACACCTTC.

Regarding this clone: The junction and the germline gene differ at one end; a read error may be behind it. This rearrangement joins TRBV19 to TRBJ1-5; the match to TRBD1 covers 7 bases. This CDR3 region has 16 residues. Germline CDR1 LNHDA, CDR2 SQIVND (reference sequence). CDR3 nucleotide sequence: TGTGCAAGTAAGGTGGGAAGGGGGCTCATGGGGCAGCCCCAGCATTTT. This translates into CASKVGRGLMGQPQHF.

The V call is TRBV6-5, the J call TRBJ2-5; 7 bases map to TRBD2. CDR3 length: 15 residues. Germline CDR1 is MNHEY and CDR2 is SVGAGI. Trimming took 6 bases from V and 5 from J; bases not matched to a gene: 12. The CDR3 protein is CASSSAGSIGETQYF. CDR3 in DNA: TGTGCCAGCAGCTCAGCGGGATCCATCGGGGAGACCCAGTACTTC.

CDR3 residues: CASSAATTGHSTRIYNSPLHF. CDR3 sequence (DNA): TGTGCCAGCAGTGCAGCAACGACAGGCCACTCGACCCGTATATATAATTCACCCCTCCACTTT. The V call is TRBV6-1, the J call TRBJ1-6; D may be TRBD1 (6 bases). This CDR3 is built from 21 residues. Trimming took 4 bases from V and 4 from J, leaving 29 bases between them. Germline V CDR1 and CDR2: MNHNS, SASEGT.

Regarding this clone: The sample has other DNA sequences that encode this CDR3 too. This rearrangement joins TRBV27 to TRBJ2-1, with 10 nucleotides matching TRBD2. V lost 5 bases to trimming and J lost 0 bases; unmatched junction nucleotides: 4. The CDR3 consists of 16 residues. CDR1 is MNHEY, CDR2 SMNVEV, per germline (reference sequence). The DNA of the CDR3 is TGTGCCAGCAGTCCTAGCGGGGGTAGCTCCTACAATGAGCAGTTCTTC. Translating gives CASSPSGGSSYNEQFF.

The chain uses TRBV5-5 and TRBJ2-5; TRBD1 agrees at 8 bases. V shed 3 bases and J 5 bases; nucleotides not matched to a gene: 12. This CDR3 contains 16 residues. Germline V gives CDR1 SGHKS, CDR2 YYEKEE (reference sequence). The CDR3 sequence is CASSWGEAGGRETQYF. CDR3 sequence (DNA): TGTGCCAGCAGCTGGGGTGAGGCAGGGGGCAGGGAGACCCAGTACTTC. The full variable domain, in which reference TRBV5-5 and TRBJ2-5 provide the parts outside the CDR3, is DAGVTQSPTHLIKTRGQQVTLRCSPISGHKSVSWYQQVLGQGPQFIFQYYEKEERGRGNFPDRFSARQFPNYSSELNVNALLLGDSALYLCASSWGEAGGRETQYFGPGTRLLVL.

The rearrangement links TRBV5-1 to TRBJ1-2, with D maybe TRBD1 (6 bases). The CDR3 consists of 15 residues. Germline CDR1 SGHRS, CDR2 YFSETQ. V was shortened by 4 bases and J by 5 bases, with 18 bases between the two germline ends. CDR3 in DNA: TGCGCCAGCAGCCATCAAACCCGGGACACATATGGCTACACCTTC. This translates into CASSHQTRDTYGYTF.

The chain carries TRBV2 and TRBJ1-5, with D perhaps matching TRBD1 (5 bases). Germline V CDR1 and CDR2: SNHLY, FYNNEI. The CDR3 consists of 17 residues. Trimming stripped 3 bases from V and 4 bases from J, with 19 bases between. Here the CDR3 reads CASSETQAGIGNQPQHF. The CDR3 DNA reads TGTGCCAGCAGTGAGACCCAGGCAGGGATTGGGAATCAGCCCCAGCATTTT.

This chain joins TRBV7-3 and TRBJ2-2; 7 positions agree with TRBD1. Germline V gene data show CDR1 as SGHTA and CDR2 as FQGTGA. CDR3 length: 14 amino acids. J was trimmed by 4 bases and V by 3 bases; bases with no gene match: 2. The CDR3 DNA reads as TGTGCCAGCAGCTTTGCAGGGGGCACCGGGGAGCTGTTTTTT. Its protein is CASSFAGGTGELFF.

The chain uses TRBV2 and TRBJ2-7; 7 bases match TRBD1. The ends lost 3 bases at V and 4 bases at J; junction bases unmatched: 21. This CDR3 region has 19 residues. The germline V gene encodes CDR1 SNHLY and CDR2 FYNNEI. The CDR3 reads CASSDERDSLPPALYEQYF. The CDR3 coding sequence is TGTGCCAGCAGTGACGAACGGGACAGTCTCCCCCCCGCCCTTTACGAGCAGTACTTC. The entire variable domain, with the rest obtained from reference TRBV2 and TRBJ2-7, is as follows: EPEVTQTPSHQVTQMGQEVILRCVPISNHLYFYWYRQILGQKVEFLVSFYNNEISEKSEIFDDQFSVERPDGSNFTLKIRSTKLEDSAMYFCASSDERDSLPPALYEQYFGPGTRLTVT.

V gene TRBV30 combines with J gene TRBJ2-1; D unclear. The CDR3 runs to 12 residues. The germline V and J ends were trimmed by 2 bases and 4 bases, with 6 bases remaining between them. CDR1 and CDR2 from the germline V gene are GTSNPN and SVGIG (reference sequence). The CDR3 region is CAWSTTYNEQFF. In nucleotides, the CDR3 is TGTGCCTGGAGTACCACATACAATGAGCAGTTCTTC.

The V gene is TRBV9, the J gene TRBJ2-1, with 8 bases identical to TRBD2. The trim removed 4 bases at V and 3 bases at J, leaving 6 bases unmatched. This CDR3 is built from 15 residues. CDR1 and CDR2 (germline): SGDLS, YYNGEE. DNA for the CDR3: TGTGCCAGCAGCAACAGCGGGGGCCTCTACAATGAGCAGTTCTTC. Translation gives CASSNSGGLYNEQFF.

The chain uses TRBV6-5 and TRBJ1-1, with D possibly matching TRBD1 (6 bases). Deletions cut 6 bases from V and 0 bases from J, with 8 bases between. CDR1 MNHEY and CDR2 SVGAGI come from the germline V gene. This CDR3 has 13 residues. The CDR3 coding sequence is TGTGCCAGCAGGGACAGTATGAACACTGAAGCTTTCTTT. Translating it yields CASRDSMNTEAFF.

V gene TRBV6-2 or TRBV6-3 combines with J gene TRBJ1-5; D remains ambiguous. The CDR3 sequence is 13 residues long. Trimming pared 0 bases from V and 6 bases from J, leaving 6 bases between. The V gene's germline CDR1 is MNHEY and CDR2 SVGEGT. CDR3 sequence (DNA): TGTGCCAGCAGTTACTCGTCAGGTCAGCCCCAGCATTTT. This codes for CASSYSSGQPQHF.

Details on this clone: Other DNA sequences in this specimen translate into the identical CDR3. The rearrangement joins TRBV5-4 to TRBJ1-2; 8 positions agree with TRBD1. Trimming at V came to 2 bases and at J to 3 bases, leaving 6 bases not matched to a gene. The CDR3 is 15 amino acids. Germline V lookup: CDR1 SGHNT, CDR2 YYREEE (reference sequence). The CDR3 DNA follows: TGTGCCAGCAGCTTAGGGGCAGGGGGCGACTATGGCTACACCTTC. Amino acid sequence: CASSLGAGGDYGYTF.

The DNA of the CDR3 is TGTGCCAGCAGCTTAGATGGAGGATGGGGTGAAAAACTGTTTTTT. It encodes CASSLDGGWGEKLFF. The chain carries TRBV7-9 and TRBJ1-4; unclear D gene. CDR3 length: 15 residues. Trimming stripped 1 base from V and 7 bases from J, with 13 bases between. Germline CDR1 is SEHNR and CDR2 is FQNEAQ (reference sequence).

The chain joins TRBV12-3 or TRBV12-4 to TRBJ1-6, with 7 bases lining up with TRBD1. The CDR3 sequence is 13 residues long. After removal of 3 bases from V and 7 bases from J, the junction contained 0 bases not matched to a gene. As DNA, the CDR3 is TGTGCCAGCAGTTTGACAGGGAATTCACCCCTCCACTTT. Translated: CASSLTGNSPLHF.